The rows below give T cell receptor beta chains drawn from one sample of a study of OX40 agonist ivuxolimab in advanced cancers. The method was immunoSEQ multiplex PCR; TCRdb's version includes in-frame clones alone and lacks a portion of them. The table has 12,000 or so clones, about 75% seen once. Sequenced here: CD4+ or CD8+ T cells sorted from blood, sampled in a trial of the OX40 agonist ivuxolimab. These receptors were obtained from an adult with an advanced solid tumor such as melanoma, head and neck, liver or kidney cancer. Both conserved end residues are trimmed from each CDR3. Not all rows give a size; the values are once, few, many and, for expanded clones, a class.

v_call clone_size cdr3_aa
TRBV27 NA ASRRTGGITGANVLT
TRBV10-2 NA ASKPGTDSYEQY
TRBV27 medium-sized ASSPGLAEYNEQF
TRBV27 NA ASSSQGGNQPQH
TRBV5-1 NA ASSPGTSGSPQETQY
TRBV7-9 NA ASSQTSADSYNEQF
TRBV27 NA ASSPRTSGRLGPHNEQF
TRBV5-6 NA ASNKGYEQY
TRBV7-2 NA ASSLASGGRAVTDTQY
TRBV19 once ASKGGIVSYNEQF
TRBV7-8 NA ASSPGPHNEQF
TRBV9 few ASSPGEGKLF
TRBV12-1 NA ASSEGQSRANVLT
TRBV29-1 NA SAHSIGSYEQY
TRBV5-4 NA ASSFGTLNIQY
TRBV27 few ASSYRLAGGPSYNEQF
TRBV20-1 NA SSWADNEQF
TRBV7-8 NA ASSLWTGPSPNEQF
TRBV30 NA AWSVGHYSGNTIY
TRBV29-1 NA SVGDSSNEKLF
TRBV29-1 NA SVWVELWLA
TRBV9 NA ASSGDLTGGGGYT
TRBV27 NA ASSLFPSTNEKLF
TRBV27 NA ASSFGQGGQPQH
TRBV27 NA ASSLHTRNEQF
TRBV19 NA ASSKTQGLGTEAF
TRBV27 few ASSVRGGILTGELF
TRBV4-3 NA ASSQATGTSKEQF
TRBV27 NA ASSLTQLGTEAF
TRBV7-7 NA ASSLERQGNPHYSNQPQH
TRBV15 NA ATQQRGRDNEQF